These 10 T cell receptor beta chains originate from one sample sequenced in a study of type 1 and type 2 diabetes patients. PCR was run on genomic DNA. Amplification of the beta chain CDR3 used 30 forward and 13 reverse multiplex primers. TCRdb re-analysed the multiplex PCR reads in MiXCR, keeping a single row per CDR3 protein. The sample yields fewer than 300,000 distinct CDR3 sequences, over 45% seen once. Sequencing was performed on peripheral blood mononuclear cells (PBMCs). Receptors were obtained from a man aged 18 to 30 with type 2 diabetes.

This rearrangement joins TRBV13 to TRBJ2-5, with 11 bases fitting TRBD2. The assigned J gene may be wrong: the sequence end matches TRBJ2-1 better. Germline CDR1 is PRHDT and CDR2 is FYEKMQ (reference sequence). The CDR3 extends over 16 amino acids. CDR3 sequence reads: CASSLIFSGRANEQFF. The CDR3 coding sequence is TGTGCCAGCAGCTTAATATTTAGCGGGAGGGCGAATGAGCAGTTCTTC.

With respect to this clonotype: One end of the junction does not line up with germline, which may come from a read error. CDR3 DNA: TGTGCCAGCAGCGCCCGACTAGCGGGAGGGCTGTACAATGAGCAGTTCTTC. Translating it yields CASSARLAGGLYNEQFF. This sequence joins TRBV5-1 and TRBJ2-1; 14 bases match TRBD2. The CDR3 has 17 amino acids. Germline-derived CDR1 and CDR2 are SGHRS and YFSETQ.

The chain employs TRBV19 and TRBJ1-1; TRBD1 matches 9 bases. V lost 6 bases to trimming and J lost 7 bases; unmatched junction nucleotides: 6. The CDR3 runs to 13 residues. CDR1 is LNHDA, CDR2 SQIVND, per germline (reference sequence). CDR3 in DNA: TGTGCCAGTAGACGGACAGGGGAGGGTGAAGCTTTCTTT. It encodes CASRRTGEGEAFF.

The gene calls are TRBV5-1 and TRBJ2-1; D unclear. CDR1 and CDR2 from the germline V gene are SGHRS and YFSETQ. Trimming removed 4 bases at V and 7 bases at J, with 9 bases between. The CDR3 length is 12 residues. CDR3 sequence: CASSLDLNEQFF. The CDR3 DNA follows: TGCGCCAGCAGCCTGGATCTAAATGAGCAGTTCTTC.

This clonotype was recorded a few times. The chain joins TRBV7-3 to TRBJ1-6; no clear D gene. In germline, CDR1 is SGHTA, CDR2 FQGTGA. Trimming left V 1 base short and J 8 bases short, with 6 bases between. The length of the CDR3 is 13 residues. The CDR3 DNA is TGTGCCAGCAGCTTAAATTCGGATTCACCCCTCCACTTT. Protein: CASSLNSDSPLHF.

This chain links TRBV6-4 with TRBJ2-5, with TRBD2 as a possible D gene (7 bases). The DNA matches TRBJ2-1 better at its end, which makes the J call doubtful. The CDR3 totals 17 residues. CDR1 and CDR2 (germline): MRHNA, SNTAGT. CDR3 amino acids: CASSDFFGGPFYNEQFF. The CDR3 coding sequence is TGTGCCAGCAGTGACTTTTTCGGGGGGCCTTTCTACAATGAGCAGTTCTTC.

This clonotype appeared many times. The chain joins TRBV2 to TRBJ2-7; 8 bases align to TRBD2. CDR1 is SNHLY and CDR2 is FYNNEI in the germline V gene. V shed 4 bases, J shed 5 bases, and the junction held 7 bases outside the gene matches. The CDR3 runs 14 residues. DNA for the CDR3: TGTGCCAGCAGTGTTAGGCGGGGGGCGGACGAGCAGTACTTC. Encoded protein: CASSVRRGADEQYF.

On this clonotype itself: One end of the junction varies from germline; a read error may be responsible. The chain is built from TRBV13 and TRBJ2-2, with D unresolved. Germline assignment: CDR1 PRHDT and CDR2 FYEKMQ (reference sequence). The CDR3 covers 14 residues. The DNA for the CDR3 is TGCGCCAGCAGCTTGGTGCAGAACACCGGGGAGCTGTTTTTT. Residues: CASSLVQNTGELFF.

This rearrangement joins TRBV5-1 to TRBJ1-5; the D gene is possibly TRBD1 (5 bases). The germline CDR1 and CDR2 sequences are SGHRS and YFSETQ. This CDR3 has 14 amino acids. Trimming took 0 bases from V and 6 from J, leaving 10 bases between them. The CDR3 nucleotides are TGCGCCAGCAGCTTGGCCGGGGGGTCTCAGCCCCAGCATTTT. It encodes CASSLAGGSQPQHF.

This clonotype was seen only a few times. The chain uses TRBV7-9 and TRBJ2-7, with unresolved D. There are 15 residues in the CDR3. The V and J ends lost 4 bases and 3 bases respectively, with 16 bases between them. In germline, CDR1 is SEHNR, CDR2 FQNEAQ (reference sequence). The CDR3, as DNA: TGTGCCAGCAGCTCCGGCATAGGGATGGTCTACGAGCAGTACTTC. Protein sequence: CASSSGIGMVYEQYF. Full variable domain (remainder filled in from reference TRBV7-9 and TRBJ2-7): DTGVSQNPRHKITKRGQNVTFRCDPISEHNRLYWYRQTLGQGPEFLTYFQNEAQLEKSRLLSDRFSAERPKGSFSTLEIQRTEQGDSAMYLCASSSGIGMVYEQYFGPGTRLTVT.